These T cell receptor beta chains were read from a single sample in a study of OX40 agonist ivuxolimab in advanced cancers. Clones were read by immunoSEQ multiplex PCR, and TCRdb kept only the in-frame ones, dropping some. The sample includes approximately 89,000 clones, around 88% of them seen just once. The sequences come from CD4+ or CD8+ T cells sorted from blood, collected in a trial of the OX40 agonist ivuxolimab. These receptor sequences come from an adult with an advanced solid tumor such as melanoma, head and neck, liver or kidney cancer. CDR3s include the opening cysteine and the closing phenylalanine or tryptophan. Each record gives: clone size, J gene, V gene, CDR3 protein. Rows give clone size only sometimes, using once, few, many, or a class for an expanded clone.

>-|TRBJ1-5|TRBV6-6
CASNAGTPNYQPQHF
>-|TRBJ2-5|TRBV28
CASISLETQYF
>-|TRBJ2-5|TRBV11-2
CASSPPRQVGRETQYF
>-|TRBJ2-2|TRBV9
CASSVVAGAGELFF
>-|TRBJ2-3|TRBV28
CASRLPPLNTQYF
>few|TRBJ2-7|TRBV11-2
CASSLRTSGLEQYF
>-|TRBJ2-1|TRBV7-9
CASSLSYNEQFF
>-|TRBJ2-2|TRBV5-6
CASSSGQGFTGELFF
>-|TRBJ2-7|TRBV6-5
CASSPGDRRTYEQYF
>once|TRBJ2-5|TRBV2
CASIGRRGQETQYF
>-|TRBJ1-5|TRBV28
CASSPLSRNQPQHF
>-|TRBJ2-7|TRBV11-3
CASSRDGYEQYF
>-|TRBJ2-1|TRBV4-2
CASSQGSLAGRNEQFF
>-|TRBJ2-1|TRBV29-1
CSVEGSGGGEQFF
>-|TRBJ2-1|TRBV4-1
CASSQDSPTRRGEQFF
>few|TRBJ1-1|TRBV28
CASSLRGLNTEAFF
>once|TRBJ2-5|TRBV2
CASSGTGQETQYF
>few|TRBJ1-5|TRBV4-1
CASSQGNQPQHF
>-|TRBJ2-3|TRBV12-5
CASGLAGTGGFAGTDTQYF
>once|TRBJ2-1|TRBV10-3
CAISESDNEQFF
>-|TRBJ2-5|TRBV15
CATSRRGTGSETQYF
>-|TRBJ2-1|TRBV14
CASSPLAGEGYNEQFF
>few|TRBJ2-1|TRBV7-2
CASSRTSGTSYNEQFF
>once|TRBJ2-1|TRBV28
CASSQGTGNNEQFF
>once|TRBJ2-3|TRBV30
CAWSLGTATDTQYF
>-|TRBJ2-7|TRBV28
CASSFSRSEQYF
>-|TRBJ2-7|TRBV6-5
CASSYRDQNYEQYF
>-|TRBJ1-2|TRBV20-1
CSASDRGLTSF
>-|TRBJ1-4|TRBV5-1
CASSSTGSTNEKLFF
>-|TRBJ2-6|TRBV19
CASSDHRGTGDGANVLTF
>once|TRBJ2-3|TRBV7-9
CASSALWASDTQYF
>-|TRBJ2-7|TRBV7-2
CASSGGRQSSYEQYF
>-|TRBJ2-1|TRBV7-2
CASRPGLAGSNEQFF
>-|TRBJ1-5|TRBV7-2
CASSLDHSNQPQHF
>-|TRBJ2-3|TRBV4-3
CASPRGHGFADTQYF
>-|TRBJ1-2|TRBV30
CAWSVRSYGYTF
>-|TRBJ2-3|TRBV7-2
CASKRGSTDTQYF
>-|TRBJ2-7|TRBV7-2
CASSPAVRGGEQYF
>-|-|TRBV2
CASRQGRSYEQYF
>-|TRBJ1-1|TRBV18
CASSQGRERTEAFF
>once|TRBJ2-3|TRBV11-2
CASRQGLAGTDTQYF
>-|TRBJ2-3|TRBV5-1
CASSLAGGPTDTQYF